These T cell receptor beta chains were read from a single sample in a study of blood T cells in healthy people across ages. TCRdb independently ran MiXCR on the 5' RACE reads; one entry per CDR3 protein. The table records about 1.8 million distinct CDR3 sequences, about 50% of them present only once. The sequenced material came from blood. These receptors were collected from a middle-aged woman in good health. The CDR3 runs from the conserved cysteine through the conserved F or W. D genes are given only for firm matches. For some rows the clone size is stated as once, few or many, or as a class when expanded; others skip it.

D,length,V,size,J,CDR3,DNA
TRBD1,13,TRBV9,.,TRBJ2-1,CASSVGAGGPSFF,TGTGCCAGCAGCGTCGGTGCAGGGGGCCCTTCGTTCTTC
TRBD2,17,TRBV20-1,.,TRBJ2-3,CSARGPAGLPVTDTQYF,TGCAGTGCTAGAGGCCCAGCGGGGCTGCCCGTAACAGATACGCAGTATTTT
TRBD2,15,TRBV29-1,few,TRBJ2-3,CSAEGSGGATDTQYF,TGCAGCGCCGAGGGTAGCGGGGGGGCCACAGATACGCAGTATTTT
.,12,TRBV10-3,.,TRBJ2-5,CAISGPGGTQYF,TGTGCCATCAGTGGACCGGGTGGGACCCAGTACTTC
TRBD1,16,TRBV20-1,.,TRBJ1-1,CSATFGQGALNTEAFF,TGCAGTGCTACCTTTGGACAGGGGGCGTTGAACACTGAAGCTTTCTTT
.,12,TRBV5-1,.,TRBJ2-3,CASSADPVTQYF,TGCGCCAGCAGCGCGGACCCCGTAACGCAGTATTTT
.,15,TRBV20-1,.,TRBJ2-7,CSASQQGLGGYEQYF,TGCAGTGCTAGTCAGCAGGGGTTAGGGGGCTACGAGCAGTACTTC
.,18,TRBV6-5,few,TRBJ1-6,CASSYRQGRSTYNSPLHF,TGTGCCAGCAGTTACAGGCAGGGCAGATCGACCTATAATTCACCCCTCCACTTT
.,13,TRBV4-1,.,TRBJ2-5,CASSQGGQGTQYF,TGCGCCAGCAGCCAAGGGGGACAAGGGACCCAGTACTTC
TRBD2,14,TRBV7-2,.,TRBJ2-1,CASSTGGPGNEQFF,TGTGCCAGCAGCACGGGGGGGCCTGGGAATGAGCAGTTCTTC
.,10,TRBV11-2,.,TRBJ2-5,CASSHLEQYF,TGTGCCAGCAGCCACTTGGAGCAGTACTTC
TRBD2,13,TRBV25-1,.,TRBJ2-1,CAATSGSYNEQFF,TGTGCCGCGACTAGCGGATCCTACAATGAGCAGTTCTTC
.,13,TRBV27,few,TRBJ1-2,CASRGVLDYGYTF,TGTGCCAGCAGAGGGGTTCTCGACTATGGCTACACCTTC
.,12,TRBV20-1,.,TRBJ2-7,CSARGVPYEQYF,TGCAGTGCTAGAGGGGTTCCCTACGAGCAGTACTTC
.,13,TRBV7-6,.,TRBJ2-5,CASSFGYKETQYF,TGTGCCAGCAGCTTTGGCTACAAAGAGACCCAGTACTTC
TRBD1,16,TRBV7-9,many,TRBJ2-3,CASSLWAGGGADTQYF,TGTGCCAGCAGCTTATGGGCAGGGGGCGGCGCAGATACGCAGTATTTT
.,15,TRBV6-2/TRBV6-3,.,TRBJ2-7,CASSYRRGGPYEQYF,TGTGCCAGCAGTTACAGGAGGGGAGGACCCTACGAGCAGTACTTC
.,13,TRBV12-5,few,TRBJ2-1,CASGFHWSNEQFF,TGTGCTAGTGGTTTTCACTGGAGCAATGAGCAGTTCTTC
.,15,TRBV6-5,.,TRBJ2-1,CASSHKGLRGNEQFF,TGTGCCAGCAGTCACAAGGGACTGAGGGGCAATGAGCAGTTCTTC
TRBD2,19,TRBV7-8,.,TRBJ2-3,CASSYGLAGFLFSTDTQYF,TGTGCCAGCAGCTATGGACTAGCGGGGTTCCTTTTTAGCACAGATACGCAGTATTTT
TRBD2,14,TRBV11-3,.,TRBJ2-7,CASGGTSGTYEQYF,TGTGCCAGCGGTGGGACTAGCGGTACCTACGAGCAGTACTTC
TRBD2,14,TRBV2,many,TRBJ2-7,CASSGGGAFGEQYF,TGTGCCAGTTCCGGCGGGGGGGCCTTTGGCGAGCAGTACTTC
.,12,TRBV20-1,.,TRBJ2-1,CSADSRGSEQFF,TGCAGTGCTGACTCAAGGGGCAGTGAGCAGTTCTTC
.,16,TRBV5-1,few,TRBJ2-7,CASSSLRLGNQESQYF,TGCGCCAGCAGCAGCTTGAGGCTCGGGAACCAAGAGTCCCAGTACTTC
.,14,TRBV6-6,.,TRBJ1-4,CASTETATNEKLFF,TGTGCCAGCACTGAGACAGCAACTAATGAAAAACTGTTTTTT
.,13,TRBV12-3/TRBV12-4,few,TRBJ2-5,CASTVDNPETQYF,TGTGCCAGCACCGTGGACAATCCAGAGACCCAGTACTTC
.,16,TRBV2,.,TRBJ2-3,CASSEGGRCITDTQYF,TGTGCCAGCAGTGAAGGGGGGAGATGCATCACAGATACGCAGTATTTT
TRBD1,13,TRBV10-3,.,TRBJ2-1,CAIRGQGDNEQFF,TGTGCCATCAGGGGACAGGGGGACAATGAGCAGTTCTTC
.,18,TRBV20-1,.,TRBJ1-6,CSARDFLSGNTYNSPLHF,TGCAGTGCTAGAGATTTTTTGAGCGGGAATACCTATAATTCACCCCTCCACTTT
.,14,TRBV6-1,.,TRBJ2-3,CASSPHTPPDTQYF,TGTGCCAGCAGTCCACATACACCGCCAGATACGCAGTATTTT
.,15,TRBV28,.,TRBJ2-1,CASSPLRLLYTEQFF,TGTGCCAGCAGTCCCCTGCGGCTTTTATACACTGAGCAGTTCTTC
TRBD2,17,TRBV9,few,TRBJ2-1,CASTPGGSGGAYNEQFF,TGTGCCAGCACCCCGGGGGGTAGCGGGGGGGCTTACAATGAGCAGTTCTTC
.,13,TRBV19,.,TRBJ2-6,CASNRVGANVLTF,TGTGCCAGTAATCGGGTAGGGGCCAACGTCCTGACTTTC
TRBD2,14,TRBV20-1,.,TRBJ2-1,CSASSGVPHNEQFF,TGCAGTGCTTCTAGCGGGGTCCCACACAATGAGCAGTTCTTC
TRBD1,15,TRBV6-5,.,TRBJ1-4,CASSYQGAASEKLFF,TGTGCCAGCAGTTATCAGGGGGCGGCTAGTGAAAAACTGTTTTTT